This TCR beta chain is drawn from a study of blood T cell repertoires in COVID-19. Method: immunoSEQ multiplex PCR; TCRdb's copy keeps in-frame clones and lacks some. The data contain roughly 150,000 clones, approximately 80% of them singletons. Cohorts were based on clinical histories the participants reported. Symptom resolution, clearance, or two negative PCRs marked the recovered donors of Cohort 3. The CDR3 is made up of 16 amino acids. Trimming took 2 bases from V and 8 from J; bases not matched to a gene: 11. CDR1 and CDR2 from the germline V gene are SQVTM and ANQGSEA. This chain connects TRBV29-1 to TRBJ2-1, with 11 bases aligning to TRBD1. The sequence was obtained from a woman in her forties who had recovered from COVID-19. The sequencing input was PBMCs or T cells enriched from blood (not recorded which). This chain's CDR3 is CSVEWGRGQGADEQFF. The DNA for the CDR3 is TGCAGCGTTGAATGGGGGAGAGGACAGGGGGCAGATGAGCAGTTCTTC.